The clone carrying this T cell receptor (beta chain) was seen only a few times. The antigen is not known. TCRdb passed the 5' RACE reads through MiXCR, listing each CDR3 protein once. The repertoire consists of over 450,000 distinct CDR3 sequences, with 12% occurring once and the leading ten covering around 6.8%. Per the germline V gene, CDR1 is SEHNR and CDR2 is FQNEAQ (reference sequence). Deletions cut 10 bases from V and 4 bases from J, with 10 bases between. CDR3 length equals 12 residues. The sample is drawn from a study of CD8 T cells in ankylosing spondylitis. Study conclusions and caveats: Seemingly distinctive of ankylosing spondylitis blood was a TCR beta motif formed by eight highly homologous variants. The authors reported significant enrichment of disease-linked clones in matched ankylosing spondylitis synovial fluid.

The chain carries TRBV7-9 and TRBJ1-4; D unresolved. This clonotype was obtained from a male donor with ankylosing spondylitis. The sequenced sample consisted of blood, either unsorted or a sorted T cell fraction (not recorded which). CDR3 bases: TGTGCCACCTCCCCCTATAATGAAAAACTGTTTTTT. This translates into CATSPYNEKLFF.